What follows is one T cell receptor beta chain and its context. The CDR3 totals 17 residues. CDR1 is SQVTM, CDR2 ANQGSEA, per germline. Trimming cost V 1 base and J 2 bases, with 18 bases left between them. Enrollees, about 18 to 89 years old, lived in roughly 24 US areas. Clinical history as reported by participants underpinned cohort assignment. The data stem from a study of blood T cell repertoires in COVID-19. Study-wide context: Whether acute or convalescent, the COVID-19 samples came from the United States, Italy and Spain. From T cells, B-cell-depleted T cells, or PBMCs came the material, which was cDNA or gDNA.

Here immunoSEQ multiplex PCR was the method, and the copy in TCRdb shows in-frame clones only, minus some. The sample has about 140,000 clones; about 83% are singletons. Material: PBMCs or T cells enriched from blood (not recorded which). The clonotype originates from a woman in her forties or fifties with acute COVID-19. The rearrangement uses TRBV29-1 and TRBJ2-1, with a tentative D call TRBD2 (5 bases). The CDR3 sequence is CSVEGSSRTRTYNEQFF. DNA of the CDR3: TGCAGCGTTGAAGGCAGTTCGCGTACTAGAACCTACAATGAGCAGTTCTTC.